The source of this TCR beta chain is a study of cytomegalovirus exposure and HLA in healthy donors. Germline CDR1 and CDR2: SGHRS and YFSETQ. V was cut by 1 base and J by 4 bases, with 9 bases left in between. This CDR3 region has 13 residues. Primers included in the PCR were 60 Vbeta and 13 Jbeta primers. Repertoires were generated with immunoSEQ multiplex PCR, while TCRdb's copy carries only in-frame clones and drops some. The top ten hold 3.8% of the sample, which has around 170,000 clones, over 70% seen once. The source of this sequence is a man aged 50-59 years in good health and CMV-seronegative. The chain couples TRBV5-1 to TRBJ2-7; possibly TRBD1 for D (5 bases). Material: PBMCs. The CDR3 DNA is TGCGCCAGCAGCTTGAGCAGGGTATACGAGCAGTACTTC. This sequence encodes CASSLSRVYEQYF.